What follows is one T cell receptor (beta chain) and its context. Its antigen is still unknown. Nothing much larger sits one base from this clone, and base qualities are not available. This entry belongs to a study of blood T cell repertoires in COVID-19 (dated by TCRdb to about 2020). Study-wide context: Collaborator samples came from the United States, Italy and Spain and covered acute and convalescent phases of COVID-19. Subjects who had been exposed to COVID-19, were actively infected with it, or had recovered from it provided the deeply sampled blood TCRbeta repertoires that made up the dataset. The repertoires were released in a freely available public database meant as a resource for research on the immune response to SARS-CoV-2. HLA class I and class II types, where available, came from metadata supplied by the sample provider rather than from assay-based typing. The material from the prospective study consisted of cDNA or gDNA derived from T cells, B-cell-depleted T cells, or PBMCs. Nearly every sample came with metadata listing a de-identified subject ID, COVID-19 status, age in years and sex. Samples came from the ongoing ImmuneRACE study (first 160 participants) plus 1,254 subjects from 6 global collaborators.

A second Seattle source provided samples from volunteer blood donors who had recovered from COVID-19. Collaborating institutions collected whole blood in K2EDTA tubes following their own protocols. Collaborator samples were shipped for TCRbeta analysis as frozen whole blood, isolated PBMCs, or DNA extracted from either sample type. TCRbeta CDR3 regions were amplified from genomic DNA by means of the immunoSEQ Assay, a bias-controlled multiplex PCR. As for how the authors treated the data: Within the assay, amplification of reference gene primers was used to estimate how many nucleated cells each sample contained. To quantify the absolute abundance of each unique TCRbeta CDR3 rearrangement, sequence reads were collapsed and filtered. Productive Simpson clonality was computed per sample as the square root of Simpson's diversity index over productive rearrangements. TCRdb took over this immuneACCESS table, retaining in-frame rearrangements with V and J assigned. Such tables are incomplete; in checked studies, under half of the missing clones stem from an unresolved V gene, and the remainder is unexplained. That table is the source of V, J and clone size, and D and trimming were worked out from the DNA. For this sample there are around 300,000 clones; 83% appear just once. Approximately 9% of the sample rests with the top ten.

Per the germline V gene, MGHRA is the CDR1 and YSYEKL is the CDR2. Trimming accounts for 1 base at V and 2 bases at J, while the number of junction bases matched to no gene is 1. The CDR3 goes from the cysteine to the phenylalanine over 15 residues. Left in the record is the CDR3 DNA by itself, 45 bases read in frame from the first base. The investigation overall reported the following: How much clinical and demographic metadata was included differed by source and by participant, and the metadata was provided uncurated.

Sequencing was performed on peripheral blood. The origin of this receptor is a woman aged 50 to 60 who had recovered from COVID-19. The rearranged segments are TRBV4-1 and TRBJ2-7, and 11 bases in between align with TRBD2. The nucleotide sequence reads TGCGCCAGCAGCCAAGTAGCGGGAGGGCCCTACGAGCAGTACTTC. This sequence encodes CASSQVAGGPYEQYF.